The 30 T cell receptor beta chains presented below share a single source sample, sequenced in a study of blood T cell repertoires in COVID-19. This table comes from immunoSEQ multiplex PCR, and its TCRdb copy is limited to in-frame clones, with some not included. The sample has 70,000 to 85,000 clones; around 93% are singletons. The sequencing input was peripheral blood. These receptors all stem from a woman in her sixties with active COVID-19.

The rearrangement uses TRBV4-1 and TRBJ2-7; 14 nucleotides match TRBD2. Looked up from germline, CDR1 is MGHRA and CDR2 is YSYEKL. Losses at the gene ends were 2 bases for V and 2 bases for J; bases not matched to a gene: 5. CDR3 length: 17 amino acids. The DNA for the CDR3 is TGCGCCAGCAGCCAAAGGACTAGCGGGAGGATGACCTACGAGCAGTACTTC. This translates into CASSQRTSGRMTYEQYF.

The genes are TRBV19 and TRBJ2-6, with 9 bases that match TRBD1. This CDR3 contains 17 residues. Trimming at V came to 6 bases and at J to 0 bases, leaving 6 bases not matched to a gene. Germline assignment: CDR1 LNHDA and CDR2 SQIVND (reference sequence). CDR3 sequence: CASSHGTGISGANVLTF. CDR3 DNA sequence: TGTGCCAGTAGCCACGGGACAGGGATCTCTGGGGCCAACGTCCTGACTTTC.

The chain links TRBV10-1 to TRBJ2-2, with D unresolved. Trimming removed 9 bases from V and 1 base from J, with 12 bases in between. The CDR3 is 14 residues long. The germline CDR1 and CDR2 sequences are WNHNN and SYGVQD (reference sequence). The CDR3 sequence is CASAQKRNTGELFF. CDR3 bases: TGCGCCAGTGCCCAAAAGCGGAACACCGGGGAGCTGTTTTTT.

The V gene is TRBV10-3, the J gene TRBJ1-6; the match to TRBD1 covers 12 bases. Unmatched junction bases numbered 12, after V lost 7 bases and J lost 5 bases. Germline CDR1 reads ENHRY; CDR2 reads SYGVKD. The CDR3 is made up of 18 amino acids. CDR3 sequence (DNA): TGTGCCATCAAAGCCGGGACAGGGGGCACCATCGATAATTCACCCCTCCACTTT. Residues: CAIKAGTGGTIDNSPLHF.

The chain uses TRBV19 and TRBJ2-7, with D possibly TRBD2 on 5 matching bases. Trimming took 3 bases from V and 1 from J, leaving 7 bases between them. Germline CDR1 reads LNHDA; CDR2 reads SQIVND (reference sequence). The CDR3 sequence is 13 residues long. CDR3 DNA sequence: TGTGCCAGTAGTATGCCGGGGTCCTACGAGCAGTACTTC. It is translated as CASSMPGSYEQYF.

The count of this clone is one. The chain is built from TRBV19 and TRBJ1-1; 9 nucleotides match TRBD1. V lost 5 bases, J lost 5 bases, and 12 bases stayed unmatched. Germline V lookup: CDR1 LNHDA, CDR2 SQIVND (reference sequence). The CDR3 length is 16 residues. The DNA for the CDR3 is TGTGCCAGTAGTGCAAGGACAGGGGTGGCCGAGACTGAAGCTTTCTTT. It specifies CASSARTGVAETEAFF.

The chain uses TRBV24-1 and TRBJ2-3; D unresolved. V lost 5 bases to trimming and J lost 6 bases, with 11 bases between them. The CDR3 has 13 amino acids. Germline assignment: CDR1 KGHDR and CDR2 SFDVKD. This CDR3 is CATSGPPVDTQYF. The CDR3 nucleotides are TGTGCCACCAGTGGGCCGCCTGTGGATACGCAGTATTTT.

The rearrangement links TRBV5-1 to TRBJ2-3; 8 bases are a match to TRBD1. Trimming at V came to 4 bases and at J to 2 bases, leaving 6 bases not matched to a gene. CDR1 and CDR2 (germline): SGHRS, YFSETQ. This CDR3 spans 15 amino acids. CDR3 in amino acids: CASSRPGGSTDTQYF. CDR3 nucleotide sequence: TGCGCCAGCAGCCGGCCAGGGGGCTCCACAGATACGCAGTATTTT.

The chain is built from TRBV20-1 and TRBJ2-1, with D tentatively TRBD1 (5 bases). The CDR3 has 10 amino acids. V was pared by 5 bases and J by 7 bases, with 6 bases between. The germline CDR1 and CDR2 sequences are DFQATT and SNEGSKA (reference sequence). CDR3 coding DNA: TGCAGTGCTCACAGGAATGAGCAGTTCTTC. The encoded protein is CSAHRNEQFF.

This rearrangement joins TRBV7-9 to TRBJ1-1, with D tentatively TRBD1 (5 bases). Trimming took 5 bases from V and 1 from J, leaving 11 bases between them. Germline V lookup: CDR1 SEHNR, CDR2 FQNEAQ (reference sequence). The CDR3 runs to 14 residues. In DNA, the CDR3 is TGTGCCAGCAGCCCTGAGACAGCGAACACTGAAGCTTTCTTT. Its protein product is CASSPETANTEAFF.

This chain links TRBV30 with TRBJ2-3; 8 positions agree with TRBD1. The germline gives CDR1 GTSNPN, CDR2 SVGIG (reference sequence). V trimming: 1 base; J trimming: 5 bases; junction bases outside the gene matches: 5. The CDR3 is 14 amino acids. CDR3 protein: CAWSGGQALDTQYF. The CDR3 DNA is TGTGCCTGGAGTGGGGGACAGGCTTTAGATACGCAGTATTTT. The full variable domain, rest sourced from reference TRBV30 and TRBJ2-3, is SQTIHQWPATLVQPVGSPLSLECTVEGTSNPNLYWYRQAAGRGLQLLFYSVGIGQISSEVPQNLSASRPQDRQFILSSKKLLLSDSGFYLCAWSGGQALDTQYFGPGTRLTVL.

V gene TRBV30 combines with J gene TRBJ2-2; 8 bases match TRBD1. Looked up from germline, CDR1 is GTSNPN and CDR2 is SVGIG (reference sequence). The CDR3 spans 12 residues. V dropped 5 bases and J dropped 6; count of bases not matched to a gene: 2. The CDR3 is CAWLQGAGELFF. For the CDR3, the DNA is TGTGCCTGGCTACAGGGGGCCGGGGAGCTGTTTTTT.

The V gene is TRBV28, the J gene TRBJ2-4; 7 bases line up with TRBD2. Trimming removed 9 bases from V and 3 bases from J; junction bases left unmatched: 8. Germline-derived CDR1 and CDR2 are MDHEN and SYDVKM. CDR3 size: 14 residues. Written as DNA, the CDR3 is TGTGCCAGTCAGGGTCCGGGAGGCAAAAACATTCAGTACTTC. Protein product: CASQGPGGKNIQYF.

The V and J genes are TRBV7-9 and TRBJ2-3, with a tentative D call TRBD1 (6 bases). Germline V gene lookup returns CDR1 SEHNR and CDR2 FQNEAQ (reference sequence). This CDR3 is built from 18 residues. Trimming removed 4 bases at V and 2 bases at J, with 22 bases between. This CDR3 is CASSSGVLRAAATDTQYF. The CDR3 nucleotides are TGTGCCAGCAGCTCAGGGGTATTGCGGGCGGCCGCCACAGATACGCAGTATTTT.

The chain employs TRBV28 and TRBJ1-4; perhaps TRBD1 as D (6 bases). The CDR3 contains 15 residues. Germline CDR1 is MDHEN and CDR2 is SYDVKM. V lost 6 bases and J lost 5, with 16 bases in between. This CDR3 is CASSQGQPGNEKLFF. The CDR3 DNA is TGTGCCAGCAGCCAAGGACAGCCAGGAAATGAAAAACTGTTTTTT.

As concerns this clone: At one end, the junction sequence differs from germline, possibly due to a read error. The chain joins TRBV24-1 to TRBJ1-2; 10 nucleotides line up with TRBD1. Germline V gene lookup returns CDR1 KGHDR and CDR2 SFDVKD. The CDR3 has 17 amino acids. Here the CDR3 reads CAASDVAGTGDPYGYTF. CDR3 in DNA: TGTGCCGCCAGTGATGTGGCCGGGACAGGGGACCCCTATGGCTACACCTTC.

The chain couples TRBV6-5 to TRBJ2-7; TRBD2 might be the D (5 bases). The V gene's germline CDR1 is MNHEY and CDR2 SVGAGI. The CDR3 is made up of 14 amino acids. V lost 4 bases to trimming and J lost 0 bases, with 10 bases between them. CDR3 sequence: CASSLKRYSYEQYF. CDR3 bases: TGTGCCAGCAGTTTAAAGCGGTACTCCTACGAGCAGTACTTC.

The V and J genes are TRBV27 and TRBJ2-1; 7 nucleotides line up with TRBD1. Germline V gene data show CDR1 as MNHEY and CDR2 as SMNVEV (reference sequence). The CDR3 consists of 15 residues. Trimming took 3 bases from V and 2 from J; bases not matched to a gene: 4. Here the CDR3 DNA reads TGTGCCAGCAGTTTGGGGCAGGGGGCCTACAATGAGCAGTTCTTC. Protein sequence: CASSLGQGAYNEQFF.

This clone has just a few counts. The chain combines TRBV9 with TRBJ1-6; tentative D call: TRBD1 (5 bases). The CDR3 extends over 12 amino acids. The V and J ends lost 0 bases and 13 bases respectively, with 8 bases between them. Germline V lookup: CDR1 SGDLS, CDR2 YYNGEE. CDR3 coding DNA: TGTGCCAGCAGCGTAGGGCGACAGCCCCTCCACTTT. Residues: CASSVGRQPLHF.

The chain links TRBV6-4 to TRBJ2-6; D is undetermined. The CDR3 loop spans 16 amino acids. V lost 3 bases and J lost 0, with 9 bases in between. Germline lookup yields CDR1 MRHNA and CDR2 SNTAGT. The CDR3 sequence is CASSEGRSSGANVLTF. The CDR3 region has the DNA TGTGCCAGCAGTGAGGGCAGATCCTCTGGGGCCAACGTCCTGACTTTC.

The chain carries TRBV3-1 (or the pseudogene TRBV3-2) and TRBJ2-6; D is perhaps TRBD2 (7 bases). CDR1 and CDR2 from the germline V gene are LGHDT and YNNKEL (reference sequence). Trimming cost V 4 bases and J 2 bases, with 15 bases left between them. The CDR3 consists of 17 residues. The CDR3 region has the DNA TGTGCCAGCAGCCTGGAAAGGGGGGGAACTGGGGCCAACGTCCTGACTTTC. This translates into CASSLERGGTGANVLTF.

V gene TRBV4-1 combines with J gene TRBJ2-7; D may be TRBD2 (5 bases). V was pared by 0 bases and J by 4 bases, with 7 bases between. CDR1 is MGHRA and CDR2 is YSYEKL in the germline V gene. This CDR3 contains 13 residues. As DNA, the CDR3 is TGCGCCAGCAGCCAAGATCGGGGTTACGAGCAGTACTTC. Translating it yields CASSQDRGYEQYF.

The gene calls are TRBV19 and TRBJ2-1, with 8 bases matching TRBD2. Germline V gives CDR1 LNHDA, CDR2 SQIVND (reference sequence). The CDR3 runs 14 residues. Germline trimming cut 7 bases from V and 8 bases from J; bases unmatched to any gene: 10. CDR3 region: CASMSGSSDYEQFF. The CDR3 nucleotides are TGTGCCAGTATGAGCGGGAGCTCAGATTATGAGCAGTTCTTC. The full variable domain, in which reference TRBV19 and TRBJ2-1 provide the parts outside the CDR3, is DGGITQSPKYLFRKEGQNVTLSCEQNLNHDAMYWYRQDPGQGLRLIYYSQIVNDFQKGDIAEGYSVSREKKESFPLTVTSAQKNPTAFYLCASMSGSSDYEQFFGPGTRLTVL.

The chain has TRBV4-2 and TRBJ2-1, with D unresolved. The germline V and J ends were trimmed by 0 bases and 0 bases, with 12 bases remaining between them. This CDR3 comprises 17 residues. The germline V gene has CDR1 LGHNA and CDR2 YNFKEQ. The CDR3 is CASSQDRLDFSYNEQFF. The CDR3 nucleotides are TGTGCCAGCAGCCAAGATCGACTTGACTTCTCCTACAATGAGCAGTTCTTC.

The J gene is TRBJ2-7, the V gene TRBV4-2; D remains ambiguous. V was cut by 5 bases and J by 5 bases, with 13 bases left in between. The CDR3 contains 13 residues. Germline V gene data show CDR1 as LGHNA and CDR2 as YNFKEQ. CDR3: CASSVPGLNEQYF. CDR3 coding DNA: TGTGCCAGCAGCGTCCCAGGATTGAACGAGCAGTACTTC.

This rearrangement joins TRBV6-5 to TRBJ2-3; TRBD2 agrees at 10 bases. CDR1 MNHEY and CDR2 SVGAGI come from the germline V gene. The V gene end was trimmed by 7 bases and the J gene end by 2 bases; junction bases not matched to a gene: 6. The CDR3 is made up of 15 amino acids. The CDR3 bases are TGTGCCAGCAACCAACTAGCGGGGCCCACAGATACGCAGTATTTT. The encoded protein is CASNQLAGPTDTQYF.

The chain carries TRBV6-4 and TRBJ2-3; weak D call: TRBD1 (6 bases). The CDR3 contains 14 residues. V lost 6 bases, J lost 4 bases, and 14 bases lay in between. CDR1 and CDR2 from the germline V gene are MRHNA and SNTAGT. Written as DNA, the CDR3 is TGTGCCAGCAGCAGGGGAAGATTGTCAGATACGCAGTATTTT. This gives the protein CASSRGRLSDTQYF.

The CDR3 bases are TGTGCCAGCAGTAGGGGACTAGCGGGAGGGCGAAGTACCGGGGAGCTGTTTTTT. Amino acid sequence: CASSRGLAGGRSTGELFF. The chain is built from TRBV2 and TRBJ2-2, with TRBD2 matching over 16 bases. Germline-derived CDR1 and CDR2 are SNHLY and FYNNEI. V shed 5 bases, J shed 5 bases, and the junction held 8 bases outside the gene matches. The CDR3 is made up of 18 amino acids. Based on the CDR3 plus reference TRBV2 and TRBJ2-2, the full variable domain is EPEVTQTPSHQVTQMGQEVILRCVPISNHLYFYWYRQILGQKVEFLVSFYNNEISEKSEIFDDQFSVERPDGSNFTLKIRSTKLEDSAMYFCASSRGLAGGRSTGELFFGEGSRLTVL.

This CDR3 reads CASSRTPSGTATDTQYF. CDR3 sequence (DNA): TGTGCCAGTAGTAGGACTCCTAGCGGCACCGCAACAGATACGCAGTATTTT. The gene calls are TRBV19 and TRBJ2-3; 7 bases fit TRBD2. The CDR3 extends over 17 amino acids. From germline, CDR1 is LNHDA and CDR2 SQIVND (reference sequence). After removal of 4 bases from V and 3 bases from J, the junction contained 13 bases not matched to a gene.

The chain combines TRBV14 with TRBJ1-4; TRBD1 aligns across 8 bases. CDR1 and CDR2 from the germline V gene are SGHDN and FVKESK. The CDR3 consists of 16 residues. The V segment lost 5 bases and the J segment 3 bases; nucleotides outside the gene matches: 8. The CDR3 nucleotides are TGTGCCAGCAGCTACCGGACAGGGCTGGCTAATGAAAAACTGTTTTTT. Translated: CASSYRTGLANEKLFF.